This T cell receptor beta chain was retrieved from a study of blood T cell repertoires in COVID-19. CDR3 length: 13 residues. Germline V gives CDR1 SQVTM, CDR2 ANQGSEA. Trimming at V came to 6 bases and at J to 1 base, leaving 1 base not matched to a gene. Study processing details: Scientists estimated how many nucleated cells there were by amplifying reference gene primers. Method: immunoSEQ multiplex PCR; TCRdb's copy keeps in-frame clones and lacks some. That table supplies the V and J calls and clone size; D and trimming were determined from the DNA. Among approximately 200,000 clones listed, roughly 80% were seen once.

The rearrangement joins TRBV29-1 to TRBJ2-7, with 12 nucleotides matching TRBD2. The sequencing sample was made of peripheral blood. The TCR was taken from a woman aged 80 or older with acute or convalescent COVID-19. The CDR3 nucleotides are TGCAGCGTCGGGACTAGCGGGTCCTACGAGCAGTACTTC. Encoded protein: CSVGTSGSYEQYF.